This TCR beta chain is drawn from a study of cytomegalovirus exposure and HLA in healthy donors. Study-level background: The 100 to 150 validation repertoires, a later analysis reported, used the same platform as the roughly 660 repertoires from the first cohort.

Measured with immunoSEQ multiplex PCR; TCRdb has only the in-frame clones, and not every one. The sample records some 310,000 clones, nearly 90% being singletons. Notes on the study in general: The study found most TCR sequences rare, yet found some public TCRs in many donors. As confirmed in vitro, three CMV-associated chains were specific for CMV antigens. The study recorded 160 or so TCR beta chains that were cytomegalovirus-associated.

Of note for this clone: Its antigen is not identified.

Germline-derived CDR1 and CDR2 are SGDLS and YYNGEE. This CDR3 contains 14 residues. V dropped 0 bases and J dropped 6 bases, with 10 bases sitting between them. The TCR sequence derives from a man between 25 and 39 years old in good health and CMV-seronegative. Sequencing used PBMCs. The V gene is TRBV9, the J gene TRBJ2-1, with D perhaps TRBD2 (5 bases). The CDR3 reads CASSVGTLFNEQFF. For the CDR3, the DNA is TGTGCCAGCAGCGTAGGGACTCTGTTCAATGAGCAGTTCTTC.